This TCR beta chain was obtained from a study of blood T cell repertoires in COVID-19. Study summary: Acute and convalescent COVID-19 samples came from the United States, Italy and Spain. T cells, B-cell-depleted T cells, or PBMCs provided the cDNA or gDNA that served as material.

In the source study's methods: Amplified reference gene primers provided the basis for estimating nucleated cell counts. Profiled with immunoSEQ multiplex PCR; TCRdb holds only in-frame clones, not every one. Clone size and the V and J calls come from that table; the DNA yielded D and trimming. Of roughly 500,000 clones in the sample, roughly 88% were seen once. The CDR3 is 17 amino acids. The V end was cut by 2 bases, the J end by 8 bases, with 25 bases between. The germline V gene encodes CDR1 SGDLS and CDR2 YYNGEE. The material sequenced was peripheral blood. The clonotype was recovered from a human donor in a cohort sampled during active COVID-19. The rearrangement links TRBV9 to TRBJ1-2, with a possible D match to TRBD1 (5 bases). This chain's CDR3 is CASSVTLGGSGRGGYTF. The CDR3 DNA reads TGTGCCAGCAGCGTCACCCTGGGGGGATCCGGGAGGGGAGGCTACACCTTC. Complete variable domain (other parts from reference TRBV9 and TRBJ1-2): DSGVTQTPKHLITATGQRVTLRCSPRSGDLSVYWYQQSLDQGLQFLIQYYNGEERAKGNILERFSAQQFPDLHSELNLSSLELGDSALYFCASSVTLGGSGRGGYTFGSGTRLTVV.